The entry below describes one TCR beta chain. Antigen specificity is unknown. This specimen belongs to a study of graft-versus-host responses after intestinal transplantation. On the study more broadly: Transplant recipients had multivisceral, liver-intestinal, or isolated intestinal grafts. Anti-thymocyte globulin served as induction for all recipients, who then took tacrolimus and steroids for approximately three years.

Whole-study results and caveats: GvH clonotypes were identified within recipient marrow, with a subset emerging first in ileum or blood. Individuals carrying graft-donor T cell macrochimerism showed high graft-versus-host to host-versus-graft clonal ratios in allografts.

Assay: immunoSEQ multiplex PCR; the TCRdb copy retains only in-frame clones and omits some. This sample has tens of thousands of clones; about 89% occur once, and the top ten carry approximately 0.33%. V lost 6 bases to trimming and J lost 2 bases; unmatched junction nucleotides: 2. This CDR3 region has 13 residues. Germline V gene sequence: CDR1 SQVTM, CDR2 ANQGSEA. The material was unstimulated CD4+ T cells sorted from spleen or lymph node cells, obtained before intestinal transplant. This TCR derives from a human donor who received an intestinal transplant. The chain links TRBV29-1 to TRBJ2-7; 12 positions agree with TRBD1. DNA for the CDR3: TGCAGCGTCGGGACAGGGGGCCCCTACGAGCAGTACTTC. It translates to CSVGTGGPYEQYF.